This T cell receptor (beta chain) came from a study of blood T cell repertoires in COVID-19. Study background: Whether acute or convalescent, the COVID-19 samples came from the United States, Italy and Spain. From T cells, B-cell-depleted T cells, or PBMCs came the material, which was cDNA or gDNA.

Germline V lookup: CDR1 MNHNY, CDR2 SVGAGI (reference sequence). The CDR3 consists of 14 residues. V gave up 4 bases and J gave up 4 bases; unmatched junction bases: 5. This clone has ten or more counts. Original analysis: Nucleated cell number was recorded as an estimate derived from reference gene primer amplification. Method: immunoSEQ multiplex PCR; TCRdb's copy keeps in-frame clones and lacks some. D and trimming come from the DNA, and the V and J calls and clone size come from that table. The repertoire holds around 250,000 clones, with 83% as singletons. The TCR was taken from a man older than 75 with acute or convalescent COVID-19. This chain links TRBV6-6 with TRBJ1-2; the match to TRBD1 covers 8 bases. Sequenced sample: peripheral blood. CDR3 region: CASSSGGTTYGYTF. CDR3 DNA: TGTGCCAGCAGTTCAGGGGGCACGACCTATGGCTACACCTTC.